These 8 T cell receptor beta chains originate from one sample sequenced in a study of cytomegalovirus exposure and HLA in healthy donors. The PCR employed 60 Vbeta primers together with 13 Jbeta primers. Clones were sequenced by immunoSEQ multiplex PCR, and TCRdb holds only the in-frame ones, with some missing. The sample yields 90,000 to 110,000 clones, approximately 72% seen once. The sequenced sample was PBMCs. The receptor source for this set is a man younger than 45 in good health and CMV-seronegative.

The CDR3 coding sequence is TGCGCCAGCAGCCAAGAGGGTAGAGGGGGCCCTGGCTACACCTTC. Its translation is CASSQEGRGGPGYTF. V is TRBV4-3 and J is TRBJ1-2, with 7 positions matching TRBD1. Germline V lookup: CDR1 LGHNA, CDR2 YSLEER. CDR3 length equals 15 residues. V was pared by 0 bases and J by 7 bases, with 8 bases of the junction left unmatched.

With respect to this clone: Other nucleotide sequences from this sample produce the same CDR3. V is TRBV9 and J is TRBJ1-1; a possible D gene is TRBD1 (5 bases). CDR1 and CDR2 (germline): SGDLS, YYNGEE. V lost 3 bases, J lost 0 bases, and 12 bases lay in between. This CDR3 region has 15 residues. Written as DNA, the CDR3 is TGTGCCAGCAGCGCCGGACGGGGGGTGAACACTGAAGCTTTCTTT. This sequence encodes CASSAGRGVNTEAFF.

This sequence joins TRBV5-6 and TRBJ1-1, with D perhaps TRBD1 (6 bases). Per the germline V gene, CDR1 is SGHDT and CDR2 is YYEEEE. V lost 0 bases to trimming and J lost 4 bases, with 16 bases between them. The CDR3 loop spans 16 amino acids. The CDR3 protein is CASSLGGGVWGTEAFF. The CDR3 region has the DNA TGTGCCAGCAGCTTGGGGGGGGGCGTTTGGGGCACTGAAGCTTTCTTT.

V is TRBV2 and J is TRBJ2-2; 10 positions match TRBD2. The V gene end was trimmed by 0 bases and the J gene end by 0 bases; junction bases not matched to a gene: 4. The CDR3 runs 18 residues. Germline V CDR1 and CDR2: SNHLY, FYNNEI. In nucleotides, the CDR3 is TGTGCCAGCAGTGAAGCCCTAGCGGGGGTAACGAACACCGGGGAGCTGTTTTTT. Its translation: CASSEALAGVTNTGELFF.

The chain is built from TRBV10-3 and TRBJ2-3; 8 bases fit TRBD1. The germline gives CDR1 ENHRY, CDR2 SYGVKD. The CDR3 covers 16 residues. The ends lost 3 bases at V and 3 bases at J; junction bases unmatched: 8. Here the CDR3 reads CAISDRGQVITDTQYF. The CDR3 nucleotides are TGTGCCATCAGTGATAGGGGACAGGTAATAACAGATACGCAGTATTTT.

CDR3 nucleotides: TGTGCCAGCAGCTTGGTTGGACACCCTAACTATGGCTACACCTTC. It yields the protein CASSLVGHPNYGYTF. The chain couples TRBV5-6 to TRBJ1-2; a possible D gene is TRBD1 (5 bases). Per the germline V gene, CDR1 is SGHDT and CDR2 is YYEEEE. The CDR3 length is 15 residues. The V end lost 0 bases, the J end lost 0 bases, and 9 bases lay between the germline ends.

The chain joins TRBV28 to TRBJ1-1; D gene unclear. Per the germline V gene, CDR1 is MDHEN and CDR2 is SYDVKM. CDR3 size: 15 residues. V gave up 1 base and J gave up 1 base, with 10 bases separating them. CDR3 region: CASSLLQRQNTEAFF. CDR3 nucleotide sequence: TGTGCCAGCAGTTTATTGCAGAGACAGAACACTGAAGCTTTCTTT. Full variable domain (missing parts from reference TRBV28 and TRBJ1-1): DVKVTQSSRYLVKRTGEKVFLECVQDMDHENMFWYRQDPGLGLRLIYFSYDVKMKEKGDIPEGYSVSREKKERFSLILESASTNQTSMYLCASSLLQRQNTEAFFGQGTRLTVV.

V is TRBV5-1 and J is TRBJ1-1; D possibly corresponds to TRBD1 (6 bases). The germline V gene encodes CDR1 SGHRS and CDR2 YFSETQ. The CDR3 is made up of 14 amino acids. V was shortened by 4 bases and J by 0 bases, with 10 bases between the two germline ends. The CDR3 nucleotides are TGCGCCAGCAGCGCGAGGGGGTTGAACACTGAAGCTTTCTTT. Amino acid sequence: CASSARGLNTEAFF.